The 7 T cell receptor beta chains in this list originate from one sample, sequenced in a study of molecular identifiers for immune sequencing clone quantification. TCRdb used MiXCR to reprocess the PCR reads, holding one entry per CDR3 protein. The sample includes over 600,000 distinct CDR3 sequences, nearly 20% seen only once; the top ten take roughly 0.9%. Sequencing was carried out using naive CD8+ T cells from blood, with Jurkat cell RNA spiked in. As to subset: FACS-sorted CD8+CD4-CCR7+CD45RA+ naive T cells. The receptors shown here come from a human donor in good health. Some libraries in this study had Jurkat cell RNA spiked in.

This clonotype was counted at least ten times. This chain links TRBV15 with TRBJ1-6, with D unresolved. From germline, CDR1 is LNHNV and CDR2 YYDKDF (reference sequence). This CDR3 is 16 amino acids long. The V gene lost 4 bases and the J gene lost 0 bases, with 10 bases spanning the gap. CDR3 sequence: CATSISRSSYNSPLHF. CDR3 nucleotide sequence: TGTGCCACCAGCATCTCCCGAAGCTCCTATAATTCACCCCTCCACTTT.

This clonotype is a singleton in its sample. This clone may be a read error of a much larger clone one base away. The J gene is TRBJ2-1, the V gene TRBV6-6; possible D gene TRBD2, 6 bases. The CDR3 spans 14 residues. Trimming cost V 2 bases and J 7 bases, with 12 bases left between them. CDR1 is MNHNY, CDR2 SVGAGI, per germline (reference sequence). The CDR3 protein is CASSYARGVNEQFF. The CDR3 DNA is TGTGCCAGCAGTTACGCTCGCGGGGTGAATGAGCAGTTCTTC.

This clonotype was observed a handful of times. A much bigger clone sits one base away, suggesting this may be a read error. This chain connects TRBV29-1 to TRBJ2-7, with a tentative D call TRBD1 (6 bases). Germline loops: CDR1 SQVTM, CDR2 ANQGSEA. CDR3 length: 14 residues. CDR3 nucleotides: TGCAACGTTGAGAACAGGGAAACCCCCTACGAGCAGTACTTC. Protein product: CNVENRETPYEQYF.

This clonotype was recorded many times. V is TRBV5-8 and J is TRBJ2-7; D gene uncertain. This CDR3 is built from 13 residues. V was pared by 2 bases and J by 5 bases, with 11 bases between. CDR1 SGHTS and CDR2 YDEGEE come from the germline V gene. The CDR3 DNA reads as TGTGCCAGCAGCTTCGGGCAGTACGACGAGCAGTACTTC. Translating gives CASSFGQYDEQYF.

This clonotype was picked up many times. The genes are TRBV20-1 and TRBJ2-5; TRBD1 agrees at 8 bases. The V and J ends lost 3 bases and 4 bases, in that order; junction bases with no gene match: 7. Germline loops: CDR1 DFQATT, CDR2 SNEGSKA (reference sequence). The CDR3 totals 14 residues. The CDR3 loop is CSASPTGGRETQYF. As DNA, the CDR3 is TGCAGTGCTAGCCCAACAGGGGGTAGAGAGACCCAGTACTTC.

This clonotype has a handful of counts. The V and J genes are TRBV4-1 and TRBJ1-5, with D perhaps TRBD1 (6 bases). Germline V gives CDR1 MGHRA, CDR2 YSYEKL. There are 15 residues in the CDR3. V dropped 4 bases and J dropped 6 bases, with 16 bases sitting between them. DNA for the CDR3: TGCGCCAGCAGCCGAGGGACCGGGGGGCTTCAGCCCCAGCATTTT. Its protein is CASSRGTGGLQPQHF.

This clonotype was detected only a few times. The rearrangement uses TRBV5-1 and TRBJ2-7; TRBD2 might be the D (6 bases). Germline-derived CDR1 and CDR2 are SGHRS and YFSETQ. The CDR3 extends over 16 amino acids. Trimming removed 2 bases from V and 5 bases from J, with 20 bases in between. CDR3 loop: CASSLSNQVLAHEQYF. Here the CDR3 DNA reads TGCGCCAGCAGCTTATCAAATCAGGTACTAGCCCACGAGCAGTACTTC.